This entry lists 28 T cell receptor beta chains sequenced from one sample in a study of cytomegalovirus exposure and HLA in healthy donors. The PCR contained 60 Vbeta and 13 Jbeta primers. Sequencing was performed with immunoSEQ multiplex PCR; in TCRdb, only in-frame clones are kept and a portion is missing. Here the sample spans 150,000 or so clones, more than 70% being singletons. Material: PBMCs. These receptors were obtained from a middle-aged woman in good health and CMV-seropositive.

The J gene is TRBJ1-5, the V gene TRBV15; TRBD1 might be the D (5 bases). From germline, CDR1 is LNHNV and CDR2 YYDKDF (reference sequence). Trimming removed 8 bases from V and 2 bases from J, with 13 bases in between. The CDR3 sequence is 14 residues long. As DNA, the CDR3 is TGTGCCACCCAAGAGCAGGGTGGCAATCAGCCCCAGCATTTT. It encodes CATQEQGGNQPQHF. Using reference TRBV15 and TRBJ1-5 for the parts outside the CDR3, the full variable domain is DAMVIQNPRYQVTQFGKPVTLSCSQTLNHNVMYWYQQKSSQAPKLLFHYYDKDFNNEADTPDNFQSRRPNTSFCFLDIRSPGLGDTAMYLCATQEQGGNQPQHFGDGTRLSIL.

The chain uses TRBV15 and TRBJ1-2; 7 bases fit TRBD1. This CDR3 comprises 16 residues. Trimming cost V 1 base and J 1 base; bases outside gene matches: 6. From germline, CDR1 is LNHNV and CDR2 YYDKDF (reference sequence). CDR3 nucleotides: TGTGCCACCAGCAGAGGGGGGACAGAAGGTAACTATGGCTACACCTTC. Its translation is CATSRGGTEGNYGYTF.

The chain carries TRBV6-1 and TRBJ2-3; D is unclear. V was trimmed by 8 bases and J by 2 bases, leaving 14 bases between them. Germline loops: CDR1 MNHNS, CDR2 SASEGT. This CDR3 comprises 14 residues. CDR3 nucleotides: TGTGCCAGCTCCGCTGGGTGGGCCACAGATACGCAGTATTTT. Protein product: CASSAGWATDTQYF.

The genes are TRBV7-2 and TRBJ2-7, with 7 bases matching TRBD2. The CDR3 contains 18 residues. CDR1 is SGHTA and CDR2 is FQGNSA in the germline V gene. V shed 5 bases and J 3 bases; nucleotides not matched to a gene: 19. The CDR3 loop reads CASSLTSGGSAENYEQYF. The CDR3 DNA sequence: TGTGCCAGCAGCCTCACCTCGGGGGGTTCGGCCGAAAACTACGAGCAGTACTTC.

The chain has TRBV7-2 and TRBJ1-1; weak D call: TRBD1 (6 bases). V shed 5 bases and J shed 4 bases, with 14 bases lying between them. The CDR3 is 14 amino acids. The V gene's germline CDR1 is SGHTA and CDR2 FQGNSA. CDR3 sequence: CASSPESGVTEAFF. The CDR3 DNA follows: TGTGCCAGCAGCCCAGAGTCAGGGGTCACTGAAGCTTTCTTT.

This clone occurred once. The rearrangement links TRBV6-1 to TRBJ1-5; 7 bases match TRBD1. The junction had 10 bases not matched to a gene; V was cut back by 2 bases and J by 3 bases. CDR1 is MNHNS and CDR2 is SASEGT in the germline V gene. The CDR3 is 17 residues long. This CDR3 is CASSERRGRGNNQPQHF. CDR3 nucleotides: TGTGCCAGCAGTGAAAGGAGGGGGCGCGGGAACAATCAGCCCCAGCATTTT.

CDR3 sequence (DNA): TGTGCCAGCAGAGGGGAGGGACAGGCCTCCTACAATGAGCAGTTCTTC. Encoded protein: CASRGEGQASYNEQFF. The J gene is TRBJ2-1, the V gene TRBV28; possible D gene TRBD1, 8 bases. Trimming stripped 6 bases from V and 0 bases from J, with 15 bases between. This CDR3 comprises 16 residues. Germline loops: CDR1 MDHEN, CDR2 SYDVKM.

The genes are TRBV15 and TRBJ2-3; D is possibly TRBD2 (6 bases). The CDR3 loop spans 14 amino acids. Germline V gives CDR1 LNHNV, CDR2 YYDKDF (reference sequence). Trimming took 0 bases from V and 4 from J, leaving 8 bases between them. The CDR3 bases are TGTGCCACCAGCAGAGATCGGGGGTCAGATACGCAGTATTTT. Its translation: CATSRDRGSDTQYF.

The rearrangement links TRBV5-4 to TRBJ1-1; 9 nucleotides line up with TRBD1. CDR3 length equals 14 residues. J gave up 4 bases and V 4 bases, and 5 bases lay outside the gene matches. Germline CDR1 is SGHNT and CDR2 is YYREEE (reference sequence). CDR3 sequence reads: CASSLGTGPTEAFF. The CDR3 DNA sequence: TGTGCCAGCAGCCTAGGGACAGGGCCCACTGAAGCTTTCTTT.

The table lists this clone with a few counts. The chain joins TRBV19 to TRBJ2-7, with D possibly matching TRBD2 (5 bases). Germline V gene sequence: CDR1 LNHDA, CDR2 SQIVND (reference sequence). The length of the CDR3 is 14 residues. Trimming took off 4 bases at V and 2 bases at J, with 12 bases between the two ends. The CDR3 DNA follows: TGTGCCAGTAGTAGCGGGCGAGTCCCCTACGAGCAGTACTTC. Amino acids: CASSSGRVPYEQYF.

This chain links TRBV30 with TRBJ2-7, with D possibly matching TRBD2 (6 bases). CDR3 length: 13 residues. V shed 0 bases and J shed 7 bases, with 13 bases lying between them. Per germline, CDR1 GTSNPN and CDR2 SVGIG (reference sequence). This CDR3 reads CAWSVGGSGEQYF. The CDR3 region has the DNA TGTGCCTGGAGTGTTGGAGGGAGCGGGGAGCAGTACTTC.

V usage is TRBV2 and J usage is TRBJ2-1; TRBD2 matches 9 bases. V was clipped by 7 bases and J by 10 bases; unmatched bases: 8. Germline lookup yields CDR1 SNHLY and CDR2 FYNNEI. This CDR3 has 13 residues. As DNA, the CDR3 is TGTGCCAGCATGCGGACTAGCGCGGGGGAGCAGTTCTTC. It codes for CASMRTSAGEQFF.

V is TRBV6-6 and J is TRBJ1-5; unclear D gene. V shed 2 bases and J shed 1 base, with 12 bases lying between them. The CDR3 consists of 16 residues. CDR1 MNHNY and CDR2 SVGAGI come from the germline V gene (reference sequence). The CDR3 DNA reads as TGTGCCAGCAGTTACGAGGGAGGATTCAGCAATCAGCCCCAGCATTTT. This codes for CASSYEGGFSNQPQHF.

This clone was seen once. The same CDR3 also results from other DNA sequences found in this sample. The V gene is TRBV7-8, the J gene TRBJ2-7, with 7 bases fitting TRBD1. Germline CDR1 SGHVS, CDR2 FQNEAQ. Trimming at V came to 1 base and at J to 6 bases, leaving 3 bases not matched to a gene. The CDR3 is made up of 13 amino acids. CDR3: CASSLGQGGEQYF. CDR3 in DNA: TGTGCCAGCAGCTTAGGACAGGGCGGCGAGCAGTACTTC.

CDR3 protein: CASISGRLSSYNEQFF. Here the CDR3 DNA reads TGTGCCAGCATAAGCGGGAGGCTAAGCTCCTACAATGAGCAGTTCTTC. V gene TRBV28 combines with J gene TRBJ2-1; TRBD2 aligns across 9 bases. From germline, CDR1 is MDHEN and CDR2 SYDVKM. The CDR3 is made up of 16 amino acids. Trimming cost V 7 bases and J 0 bases; bases outside gene matches: 7.

This clone was seen once. J is TRBJ2-7 and V is TRBV6-5, with D possibly matching TRBD1 (6 bases). CDR1 and CDR2 (germline): MNHEY, SVGAGI. The CDR3 extends over 13 amino acids. Deletions cut 6 bases from V and 2 bases from J, with 11 bases between. Written as DNA, the CDR3 is TGTGCCAGCAGCCCACAGGGCACCTACGAGCAGTACTTC. Translated, it gives CASSPQGTYEQYF.

This clone was picked up a small number of times. This chain connects TRBV28 to TRBJ2-4, with TRBD1 identical over 9 bases. V dropped 6 bases and J dropped 1; count of bases not matched to a gene: 4. Germline V gene sequence: CDR1 MDHEN, CDR2 SYDVKM. The CDR3 is 15 residues long. Here the CDR3 DNA reads TGTGCCAGCAGCGGGGACAGGGTGGCCAAAAACATTCAGTACTTC. Translated: CASSGDRVAKNIQYF.

The chain employs TRBV27 and TRBJ1-3; D is perhaps TRBD1 (5 bases). There are 13 residues in the CDR3. V gave up 3 bases and J gave up 4 bases, with 7 bases separating them. Germline-derived CDR1 and CDR2 are MNHEY and SMNVEV (reference sequence). CDR3 coding DNA: TGTGCCAGCAGTTTGACAGAAGGAAACACCATATATTTT. Its protein is CASSLTEGNTIYF.

The chain recombines TRBV9 with TRBJ2-7; 9 bases are shared with TRBD2. Germline assignment: CDR1 SGDLS and CDR2 YYNGEE. The CDR3 spans 15 residues. V dropped 3 bases and J dropped 6; count of bases not matched to a gene: 10. CDR3 protein: CASSALAGSAGEQYF. CDR3 in DNA: TGTGCCAGCAGCGCCCTAGCGGGATCGGCGGGCGAGCAGTACTTC.

The chain recombines TRBV7-3 with TRBJ2-3, with 8 nucleotides matching TRBD2. Per germline, CDR1 SGHTA and CDR2 FQGTGA. The CDR3 length is 17 residues. V trimming: 3 bases; J trimming: 4 bases; junction bases outside the gene matches: 12. CDR3 in amino acids: CASSFKFTSGSADTQYF. The CDR3 DNA follows: TGTGCCAGCAGCTTCAAATTCACGAGCGGGAGTGCAGATACGCAGTATTTT.

This rearrangement joins TRBV5-8 to TRBJ2-1, with D hard to call. Trimming pared 0 bases from V and 2 bases from J, leaving 9 bases between. The CDR3 is 15 amino acids. Germline V gives CDR1 SGHTS, CDR2 YDEGEE. The CDR3 DNA follows: TGTGCCAGCAGCTTGGGGTCGGGTACCTACAATGAGCAGTTCTTC. It codes for CASSLGSGTYNEQFF.

The gene calls are TRBV2 and TRBJ2-1, with TRBD2 matching 9 bases. The V segment lost 5 bases and the J segment 4 bases; nucleotides outside the gene matches: 6. This CDR3 contains 15 residues. Germline V gene data show CDR1 as SNHLY and CDR2 as FYNNEI. CDR3 sequence (DNA): TGTGCCAGCAGTTATCTAGCGGGATCTTACAATGAGCAGTTCTTC. The encoded protein is CASSYLAGSYNEQFF.

In regard to this clone: At one of its ends the junction is not consistent with the germline gene, which may arise from a read error. The V call is TRBV7-9, the J call TRBJ1-4, with TRBD1 as a possible D gene (5 bases). The CDR3 has 15 residues. Germline loops: CDR1 SEHNR, CDR2 FQNEAQ (reference sequence). The CDR3 protein is CSSSPQGGTNEKLFF. The CDR3 DNA reads as TGTTCCAGCAGCCCGCAGGGTGGCACTAATGAAAAACTGTTTTTT.

The V gene is TRBV7-9, the J gene TRBJ2-7; TRBD2 is a possible D gene (5 bases). CDR1 is SEHNR, CDR2 FQNEAQ, per germline (reference sequence). The CDR3 loop spans 13 amino acids. Trimming took off 5 bases at V and 6 bases at J, with 14 bases between the two ends. This chain's CDR3 is CASSPGLASEQYF. The CDR3 coding sequence is TGTGCCAGCAGCCCTGGGCTAGCTAGCGAGCAGTACTTC. Full variable domain (remainder filled in from reference TRBV7-9 and TRBJ2-7): DTGVSQNPRHKITKRGQNVTFRCDPISEHNRLYWYRQTLGQGPEFLTYFQNEAQLEKSRLLSDRFSAERPKGSFSTLEIQRTEQGDSAMYLCASSPGLASEQYFGPGTRLTVT.

In its sample, this clone was seen a few times. The chain has TRBV29-1 and TRBJ2-1; 11 positions match TRBD2. Trimming took 0 bases from V and 15 from J; bases not matched to a gene: 4. The CDR3 totals 12 residues. The germline gives CDR1 SQVTM, CDR2 ANQGSEA. CDR3: CSVEEPGTSGFF. Here the CDR3 DNA reads TGCAGCGTTGAAGAACCCGGGACTAGCGGGTTCTTC.

This clone was seen more than once but under ten times. Mismatch with germline at one junction end may stem from a read error. The CDR3 nucleotides read TGTTCCAGCAGCTTAGGGGGGGGTCGACAGTTGATGTTTGAAGCTTTCTTT. It yields the protein CSSSLGGGRQLMFEAFF. The rearrangement uses TRBV7-9 and TRBJ1-1; a possible D gene is TRBD1 (6 bases). The CDR3 contains 17 residues. Germline CDR1 and CDR2: SEHNR and FQNEAQ (reference sequence).

The CDR3 nucleotides read TGTGCCAGCAGCTTAGACACAGGGCTCACTGAAGCTTTCTTT. This sequence encodes CASSLDTGLTEAFF. This chain links TRBV7-9 with TRBJ1-1, with a weak D call TRBD1 (6 bases). There are 14 residues in the CDR3. Between the trimmed V and J ends, which lost 1 base and 4 bases, there was a span of 10 bases. Germline assignment: CDR1 SEHNR and CDR2 FQNEAQ (reference sequence).

This clone was observed a handful of times. The genes are TRBV14 and TRBJ1-1; D not certain. The CDR3 consists of 13 residues. The germline gives CDR1 SGHDN, CDR2 FVKESK. The V end was cut by 4 bases, the J end by 0 bases, with 6 bases between. The CDR3 protein is CASSRELNTEAFF. DNA for the CDR3: TGTGCCAGCAGCCGCGAATTGAACACTGAAGCTTTCTTT.